A single sample is the source of the 3 T cell receptor beta chains below, sequenced in a study of T cell changes during pregnancy in multiple sclerosis. Clones were read by immunoSEQ multiplex PCR, and TCRdb kept only the in-frame ones, dropping some. The sample yields approximately 54,000 clones, 75% to 95% seen once. Sample: peripheral blood, taken after pregnancy. These receptors came from a female donor in good health, enrolled as a control in a pregnancy study.

This chain connects TRBV19 to TRBJ1-1, with D possibly matching TRBD1 (6 bases). Germline V gives CDR1 LNHDA, CDR2 SQIVND (reference sequence). With 7 bases removed from V and 1 base from J, the gap between germline ends came to 13 bases. The CDR3 length is 14 residues. CDR3 loop: CASTLTGENTEAFF. Written as DNA, the CDR3 is TGTGCCAGTACCCTGACAGGAGAGAACACTGAAGCTTTCTTT. Combining the CDR3 with reference TRBV19 and TRBJ1-1 gives the whole variable domain DGGITQSPKYLFRKEGQNVTLSCEQNLNHDAMYWYRQDPGQGLRLIYYSQIVNDFQKGDIAEGYSVSREKKESFPLTVTSAQKNPTAFYLCASTLTGENTEAFFGQGTRLTVV.

This chain links TRBV6-5 with TRBJ2-1; 8 nucleotides agree with TRBD1. Trimming took 4 bases from V and 2 from J; bases not matched to a gene: 4. This CDR3 comprises 15 residues. Germline loops: CDR1 MNHEY, CDR2 SVGAGI. This CDR3 reads CASSFGQGTYNEQFF. The CDR3 region has the DNA TGTGCCAGCAGTTTCGGACAGGGTACCTACAATGAGCAGTTCTTC.

This chain joins TRBV6-6 and TRBJ1-2; D is perhaps TRBD1 (5 bases). From germline, CDR1 is MNHNY and CDR2 SVGAGI (reference sequence). The CDR3 covers 13 residues. Trimming took 3 bases from V and 8 from J, leaving 13 bases between them. The CDR3 sequence: CASSYGGEMGYTF. CDR3 DNA: TGTGCCAGCAGTTATGGAGGGGAGATGGGCTACACCTTC.